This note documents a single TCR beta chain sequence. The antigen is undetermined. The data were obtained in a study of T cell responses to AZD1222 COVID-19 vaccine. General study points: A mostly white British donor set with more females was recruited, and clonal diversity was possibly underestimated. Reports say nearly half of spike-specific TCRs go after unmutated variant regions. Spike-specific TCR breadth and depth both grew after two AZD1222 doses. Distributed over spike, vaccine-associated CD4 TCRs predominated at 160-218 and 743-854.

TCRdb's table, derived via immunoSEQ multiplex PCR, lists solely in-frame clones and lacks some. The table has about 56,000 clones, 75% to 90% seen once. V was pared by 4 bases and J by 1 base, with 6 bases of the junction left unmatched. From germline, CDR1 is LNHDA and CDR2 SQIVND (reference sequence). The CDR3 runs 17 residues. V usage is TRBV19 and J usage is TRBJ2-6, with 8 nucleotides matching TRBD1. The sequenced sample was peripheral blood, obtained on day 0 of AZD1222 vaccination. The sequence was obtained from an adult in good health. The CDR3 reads CASSKGTGASGANVLTF. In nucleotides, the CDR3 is TGTGCCAGTAGTAAGGGGACAGGAGCTTCTGGGGCCAACGTCCTGACTTTC.